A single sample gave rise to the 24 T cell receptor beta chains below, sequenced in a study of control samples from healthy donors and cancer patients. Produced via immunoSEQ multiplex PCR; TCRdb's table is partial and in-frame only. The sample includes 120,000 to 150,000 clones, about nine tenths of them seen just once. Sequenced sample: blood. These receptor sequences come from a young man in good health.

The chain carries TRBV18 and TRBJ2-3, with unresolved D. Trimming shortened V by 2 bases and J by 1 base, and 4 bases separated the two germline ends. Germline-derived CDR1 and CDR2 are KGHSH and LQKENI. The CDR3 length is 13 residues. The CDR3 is CASSPKGTDTQYF. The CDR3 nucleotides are TGTGCCAGCTCACCAAAAGGCACAGATACGCAGTATTTT.

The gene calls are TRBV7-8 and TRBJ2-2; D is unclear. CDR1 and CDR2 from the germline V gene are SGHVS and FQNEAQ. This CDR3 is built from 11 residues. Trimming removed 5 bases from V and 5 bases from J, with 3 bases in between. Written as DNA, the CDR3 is TGTGCCAGCAGCCCGACCGGGGAGCTGTTTTTT. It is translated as CASSPTGELFF. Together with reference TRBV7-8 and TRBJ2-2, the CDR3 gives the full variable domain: GAGVSQSPRYKVAKRGQDVALRCDPISGHVSLFWYQQALGQGPEFLTYFQNEAQLDKSGLPSDRFFAERPEGSVSTLKIQRTQQEDSAVYLCASSPTGELFFGEGSRLTVL.

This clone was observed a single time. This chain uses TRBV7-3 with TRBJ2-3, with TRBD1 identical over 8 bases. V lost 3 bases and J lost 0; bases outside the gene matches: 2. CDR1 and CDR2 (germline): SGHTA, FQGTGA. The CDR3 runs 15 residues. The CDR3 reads CASSLTGVSTDTQYF. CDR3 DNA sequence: TGTGCCAGCAGCTTGACAGGGGTTAGCACAGATACGCAGTATTTT.

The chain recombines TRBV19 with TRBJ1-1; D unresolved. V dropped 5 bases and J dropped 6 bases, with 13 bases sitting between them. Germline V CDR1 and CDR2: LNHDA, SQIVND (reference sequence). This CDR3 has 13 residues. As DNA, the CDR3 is TGTGCCAGTAGTTCCCGTATAGGGTCTGAAGCTTTCTTT. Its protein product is CASSSRIGSEAFF.

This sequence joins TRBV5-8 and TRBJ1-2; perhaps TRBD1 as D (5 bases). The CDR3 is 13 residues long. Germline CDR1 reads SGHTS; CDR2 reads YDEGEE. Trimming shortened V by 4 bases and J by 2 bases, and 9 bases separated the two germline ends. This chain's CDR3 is CASSRGGNYGYTF. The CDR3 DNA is TGTGCCAGCAGCCGGGGGGGGAACTATGGCTACACCTTC.

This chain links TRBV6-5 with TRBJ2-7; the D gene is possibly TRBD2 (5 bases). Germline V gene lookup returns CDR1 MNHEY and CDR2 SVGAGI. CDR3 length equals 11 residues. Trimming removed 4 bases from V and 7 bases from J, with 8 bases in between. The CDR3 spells CASSSSGEQYF. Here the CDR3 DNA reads TGTGCCAGCAGTTCGAGCGGTGAGCAGTACTTC.

In nucleotides, the CDR3 is TGTGCCAGCAGCTTACCGGGACAGGGGGGGTCTGGCACTGAAGCTTTCTTT. Its protein is CASSLPGQGGSGTEAFF. This chain connects TRBV7-9 to TRBJ1-1, with TRBD1 identical over 11 bases. The J segment lost 4 bases and the V segment lost 2 bases, leaving 9 bases of the junction unmatched. The germline V gene has CDR1 SEHNR and CDR2 FQNEAQ (reference sequence). The CDR3 totals 17 residues. The whole variable domain, remainder taken from reference TRBV7-9 and TRBJ1-1, is DTGVSQNPRHKITKRGQNVTFRCDPISEHNRLYWYRQTLGQGPEFLTYFQNEAQLEKSRLLSDRFSAERPKGSFSTLEIQRTEQGDSAMYLCASSLPGQGGSGTEAFFGQGTRLTVV.

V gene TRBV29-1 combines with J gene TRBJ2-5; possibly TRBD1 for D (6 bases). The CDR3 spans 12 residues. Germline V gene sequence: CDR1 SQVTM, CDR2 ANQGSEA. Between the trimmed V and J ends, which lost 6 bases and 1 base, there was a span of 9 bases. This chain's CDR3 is CSVMTGQETQYF. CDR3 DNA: TGCAGCGTGATGACAGGCCAAGAGACCCAGTACTTC.

In DNA form, the CDR3 reads TGTGCCAGCACCAACGGACTAGCGGGACCCTACGAGCAGTACTTC. Its protein product is CASTNGLAGPYEQYF. The rearrangement joins TRBV21-1 to TRBJ2-7; TRBD2 is the table's D call, not checked against the DNA. TRBV21-1 counts as a pseudogene. The CDR3 extends over 15 amino acids.

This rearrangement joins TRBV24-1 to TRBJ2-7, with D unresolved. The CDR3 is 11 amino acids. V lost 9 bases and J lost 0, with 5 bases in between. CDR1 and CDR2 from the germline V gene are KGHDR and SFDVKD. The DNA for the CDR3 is TGTGCCACCGCGGCCTCCTACGAGCAGTACTTC. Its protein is CATAASYEQYF.

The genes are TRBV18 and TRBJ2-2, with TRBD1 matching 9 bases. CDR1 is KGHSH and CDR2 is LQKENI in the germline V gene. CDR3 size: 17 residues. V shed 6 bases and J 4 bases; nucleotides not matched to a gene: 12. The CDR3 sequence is CASSLVPGQGITGELFF. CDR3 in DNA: TGTGCCAGCTCGCTTGTCCCGGGACAGGGTATCACCGGGGAGCTGTTTTTT.

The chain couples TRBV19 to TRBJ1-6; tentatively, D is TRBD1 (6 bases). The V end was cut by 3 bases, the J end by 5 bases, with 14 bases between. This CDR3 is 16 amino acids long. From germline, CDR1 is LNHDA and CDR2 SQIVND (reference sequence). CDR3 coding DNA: TGTGCCAGTAGTATTAGGGCAGGGGTGAATAATTCACCCCTCCACTTT. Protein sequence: CASSIRAGVNNSPLHF.

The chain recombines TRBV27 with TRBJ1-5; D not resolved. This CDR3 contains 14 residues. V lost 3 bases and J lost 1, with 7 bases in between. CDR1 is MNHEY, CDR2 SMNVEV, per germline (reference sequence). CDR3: CASSLGSSNQPQHF. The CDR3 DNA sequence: TGTGCCAGCAGTTTGGGGTCGAGCAATCAGCCCCAGCATTTT.

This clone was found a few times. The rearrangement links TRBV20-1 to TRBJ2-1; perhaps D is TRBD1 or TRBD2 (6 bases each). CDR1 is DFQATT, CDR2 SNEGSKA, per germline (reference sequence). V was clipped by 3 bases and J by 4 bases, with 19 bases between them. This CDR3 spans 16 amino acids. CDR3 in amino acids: CSASYRGRSVYNEQFF. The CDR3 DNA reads TGCAGTGCTAGTTACCGGGGGCGATCCGTATACAATGAGCAGTTCTTC.

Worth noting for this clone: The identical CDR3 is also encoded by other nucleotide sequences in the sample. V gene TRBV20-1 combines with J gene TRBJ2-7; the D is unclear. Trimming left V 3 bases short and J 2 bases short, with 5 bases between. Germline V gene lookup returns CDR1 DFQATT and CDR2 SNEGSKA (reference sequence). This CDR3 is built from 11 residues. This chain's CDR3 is CSARGTYEQYF. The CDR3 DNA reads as TGCAGTGCTAGGGGTACCTACGAGCAGTACTTC.

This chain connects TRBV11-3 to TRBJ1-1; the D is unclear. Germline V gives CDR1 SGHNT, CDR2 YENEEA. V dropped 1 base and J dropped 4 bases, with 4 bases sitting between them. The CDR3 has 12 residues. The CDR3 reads CASSLGTTEAFF. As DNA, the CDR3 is TGTGCCAGCAGCTTAGGGACCACTGAAGCTTTCTTT.

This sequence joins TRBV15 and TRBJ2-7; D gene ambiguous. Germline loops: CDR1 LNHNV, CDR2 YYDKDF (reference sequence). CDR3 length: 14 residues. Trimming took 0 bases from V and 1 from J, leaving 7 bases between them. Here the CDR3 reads CATSRDSDSYEQYF. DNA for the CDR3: TGTGCCACCAGCAGAGACAGTGATTCCTACGAGCAGTACTTC.

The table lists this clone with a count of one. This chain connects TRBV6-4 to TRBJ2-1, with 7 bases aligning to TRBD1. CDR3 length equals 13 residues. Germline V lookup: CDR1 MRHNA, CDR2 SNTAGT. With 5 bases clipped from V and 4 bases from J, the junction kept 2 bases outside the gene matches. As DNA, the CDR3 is TGTGCCAGCAGTACAGGGGATTACAATGAGCAGTTCTTC. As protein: CASSTGDYNEQFF.

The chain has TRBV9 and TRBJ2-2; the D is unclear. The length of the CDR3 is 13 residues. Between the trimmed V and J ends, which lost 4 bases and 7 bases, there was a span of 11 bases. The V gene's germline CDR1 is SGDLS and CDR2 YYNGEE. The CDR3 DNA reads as TGTGCCAGCAGCCCCTTGGGCGGCGGGGAGCTGTTTTTT. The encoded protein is CASSPLGGGELFF.

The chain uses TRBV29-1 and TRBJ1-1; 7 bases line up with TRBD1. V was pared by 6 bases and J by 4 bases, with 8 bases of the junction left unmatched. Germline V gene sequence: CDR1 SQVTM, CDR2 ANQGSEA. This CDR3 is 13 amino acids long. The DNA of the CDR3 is TGCAGCGTCCACAGACAGGGAGCCACTGAAGCTTTCTTT. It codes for CSVHRQGATEAFF.

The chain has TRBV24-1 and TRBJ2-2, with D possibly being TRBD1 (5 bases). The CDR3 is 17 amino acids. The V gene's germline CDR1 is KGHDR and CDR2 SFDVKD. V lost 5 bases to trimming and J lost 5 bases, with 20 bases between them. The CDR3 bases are TGTGCCACCAGTGGACGTCAGGGTCTGGTGAAGACCGGGGAGCTGTTTTTT. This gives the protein CATSGRQGLVKTGELFF.

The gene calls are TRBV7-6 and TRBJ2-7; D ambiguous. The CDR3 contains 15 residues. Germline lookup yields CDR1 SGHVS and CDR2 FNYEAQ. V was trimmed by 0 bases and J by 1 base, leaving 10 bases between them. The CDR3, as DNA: TGTGCCAGCAGCTTAGCTGACGGCAGTTCCTACGAGCAGTACTTC. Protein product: CASSLADGSSYEQYF.

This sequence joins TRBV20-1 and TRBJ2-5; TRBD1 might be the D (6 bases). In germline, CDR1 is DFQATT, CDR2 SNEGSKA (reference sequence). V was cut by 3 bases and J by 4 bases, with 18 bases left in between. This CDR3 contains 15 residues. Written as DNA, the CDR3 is TGCAGTGCTAGTAACAGGGAGAGTGGGCCAGAGACCCAGTACTTC. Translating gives CSASNRESGPETQYF.

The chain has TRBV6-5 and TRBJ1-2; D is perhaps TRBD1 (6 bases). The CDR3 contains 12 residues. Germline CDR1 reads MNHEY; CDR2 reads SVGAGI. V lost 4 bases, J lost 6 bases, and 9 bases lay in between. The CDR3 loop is CASSLTGNGYTF. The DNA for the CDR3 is TGTGCCAGCAGTTTAACAGGGAATGGCTACACCTTC.